A single sample is the source of the 31 T cell receptor beta chains below, sequenced in a study of blood T cell repertoires in COVID-19. Repertoires were generated with immunoSEQ multiplex PCR, while TCRdb's copy carries only in-frame clones and drops some. The table records some 270,000 clones, 80% to 90% of them present only once. Sequencing input: peripheral blood. Receptors were obtained from a woman aged 70-85 years with acute or convalescent COVID-19.

This chain joins TRBV5-5 and TRBJ2-7; 8 positions match TRBD1. The CDR3 spans 14 residues. CDR1 and CDR2 (germline): SGHKS, YYEKEE (reference sequence). J was trimmed by 3 bases and V by 4 bases; bases with no gene match: 6. As DNA, the CDR3 is TGTGCCAGCAGCCAGGGACAGGCGATCTACGAGCAGTACTTC. As protein: CASSQGQAIYEQYF.

Of note for this clone: Mismatch with germline at one junction end may stem from a read error. The V call is TRBV2, the J call TRBJ1-2; TRBD1 matches 7 bases. Germline CDR1 and CDR2: SNHLY and FYNNEI. This CDR3 is built from 13 residues. The CDR3: CANSSDRIYGYTF. CDR3 DNA sequence: TGTGCCAACAGTTCGGACAGGATCTATGGCTACACCTTC.

This chain uses TRBV9 with TRBJ2-2, with 10 bases lining up with TRBD2. Germline CDR1 is SGDLS and CDR2 is YYNGEE. V was clipped by 4 bases and J by 5 bases; unmatched bases: 8. The CDR3 sequence is 16 residues long. For the CDR3, the DNA is TGTGCCAGCAGCCCCCTAAGCGGGGGGGGAACCGGGGAGCTGTTTTTT. Encoded protein: CASSPLSGGGTGELFF.

The V gene is TRBV20-1, the J gene TRBJ2-1; D gene uncertain. CDR1 and CDR2 from the germline V gene are DFQATT and SNEGSKA (reference sequence). Trimming took 3 bases from V and 11 from J, leaving 11 bases between them. The length of the CDR3 is 11 residues. The CDR3 sequence is CSARVSGKQFF. In DNA form, the CDR3 reads TGCAGTGCTAGGGTGAGTGGTAAGCAGTTCTTC.

V usage is TRBV7-8 and J usage is TRBJ2-7; D call uncertain. The CDR3 sequence is 18 residues long. In germline, CDR1 is SGHVS, CDR2 FQNEAQ. V was cut by 5 bases and J by 2 bases, with 25 bases left in between. The CDR3 is CASSLSLFLPHATYEQYF. The CDR3 DNA reads TGTGCCAGCAGCCTTTCGCTATTTTTGCCCCACGCTACCTACGAGCAGTACTTC.

J is TRBJ2-5 and V is TRBV11-1; 7 bases align to TRBD2. This CDR3 is built from 15 residues. The trim removed 0 bases at V and 2 bases at J, leaving 3 bases unmatched. Germline lookup yields CDR1 SGHAT and CDR2 FQDESV (reference sequence). CDR3 nucleotide sequence: TGTGCCAGCAGCTTAGCGGCTAGCGGACAAGAGACCCAGTACTTC. Amino acids: CASSLAASGQETQYF.

V is TRBV7-9 and J is TRBJ2-7; 9 nucleotides match TRBD2. The junction had 1 base not matched to a gene; V was cut back by 3 bases and J by 4 bases. This CDR3 is built from 13 residues. Germline CDR1 is SEHNR and CDR2 is FQNEAQ (reference sequence). The CDR3 DNA reads TGTGCCAGCAGCTTGAGCGGGGGGTACGAGCAGTACTTC. The encoded protein is CASSLSGGYEQYF.

This chain links TRBV18 with TRBJ2-5, with 8 bases matching TRBD2. Germline assignment: CDR1 KGHSH and CDR2 LQKENI. With V trimmed by 3 bases and J by 4 bases, 7 bases remained unmatched. This CDR3 contains 15 residues. CDR3 sequence: CASSPNGGAGETQYF. The DNA for the CDR3 is TGTGCCAGCTCACCCAACGGGGGGGCCGGAGAGACCCAGTACTTC.

V usage is TRBV30 and J usage is TRBJ1-1; D unresolved. This CDR3 is built from 13 residues. Germline CDR1 and CDR2: GTSNPN and SVGIG (reference sequence). Trimming pared 3 bases from V and 2 bases from J, leaving 10 bases between. CDR3 amino acids: CAWSRADNTEAFF. As DNA, the CDR3 is TGTGCCTGGAGCCGCGCGGATAACACTGAAGCTTTCTTT. Filled out from reference TRBV30 and TRBJ1-1, the complete variable domain reads SQTIHQWPATLVQPVGSPLSLECTVEGTSNPNLYWYRQAAGRGLQLLFYSVGIGQISSEVPQNLSASRPQDRQFILSSKKLLLSDSGFYLCAWSRADNTEAFFGQGTRLTVV.

The table lists this clone with a count of one. V usage is TRBV7-6 and J usage is TRBJ2-3, with 8 bases that match TRBD2. After removal of 10 bases from V and 4 bases from J, the junction contained 10 bases not matched to a gene. CDR1 is SGHVS and CDR2 is FNYEAQ in the germline V gene. This CDR3 is 14 amino acids long. The CDR3 is CATRERGLADTQYF. CDR3 DNA: TGTGCCACGAGGGAGCGGGGGCTCGCAGATACGCAGTATTTT.

The V gene is TRBV9, the J gene TRBJ2-1; D is unresolved. From germline, CDR1 is SGDLS and CDR2 YYNGEE. The CDR3 has 16 residues. Trimming stripped 4 bases from V and 0 bases from J, with 14 bases between. In nucleotides, the CDR3 is TGTGCCAGCAGCCCCCCCCCGCGGAGCTCCTACAATGAGCAGTTCTTC. Amino acids: CASSPPPRSSYNEQFF. Looking up the rest from reference TRBV9 and TRBJ2-1 gives the full variable domain: DSGVTQTPKHLITATGQRVTLRCSPRSGDLSVYWYQQSLDQGLQFLIQYYNGEERAKGNILERFSAQQFPDLHSELNLSSLELGDSALYFCASSPPPRSSYNEQFFGPGTRLTVL.

The chain carries TRBV28 and TRBJ2-5, with 12 positions matching TRBD1. With V trimmed by 8 bases and J by 5 bases, 12 bases remained unmatched. CDR1 is MDHEN, CDR2 SYDVKM, per germline. The CDR3 loop spans 16 amino acids. In DNA form, the CDR3 reads TGTGCCAGCGGGGGACAGGGGGCCGGGATTGGGGAGACCCAGTACTTC. Translating gives CASGGQGAGIGETQYF.

This chain connects TRBV28 to TRBJ1-1; no reliable D call. The germline V gene encodes CDR1 MDHEN and CDR2 SYDVKM. The V end lost 2 bases, the J end lost 1 base, and 17 bases lay between the germline ends. The CDR3 is 17 amino acids. The CDR3 loop reads CASSLVSLQAGNTEAFF. In DNA form, the CDR3 reads TGTGCCAGCAGTTTAGTCTCCCTCCAGGCGGGGAACACTGAAGCTTTCTTT. The complete variable domain, with remaining parts taken from reference TRBV28 and TRBJ1-1, reads DVKVTQSSRYLVKRTGEKVFLECVQDMDHENMFWYRQDPGLGLRLIYFSYDVKMKEKGDIPEGYSVSREKKERFSLILESASTNQTSMYLCASSLVSLQAGNTEAFFGQGTRLTVV.

The chain employs TRBV7-9 and TRBJ1-4, with 9 positions matching TRBD1. The length of the CDR3 is 14 residues. With 5 bases clipped from V and 8 bases from J, the junction kept 6 bases outside the gene matches. The germline CDR1 and CDR2 sequences are SEHNR and FQNEAQ (reference sequence). CDR3 nucleotide sequence: TGTGCCAGCAGCCCAGGGGACAGGGAGGAAAAACTGTTTTTT. Protein product: CASSPGDREEKLFF.

Here the CDR3 reads CASSLGGIAPLHF. In nucleotides, the CDR3 is TGTGCCAGCAGTTTGGGAGGGATTGCACCCCTCCACTTT. V gene TRBV12-3 or TRBV12-4 combines with J gene TRBJ1-6, with D uncertain. This CDR3 region has 13 residues. V shed 3 bases and J shed 11 bases, with 11 bases lying between them.

The chain combines TRBV27 with TRBJ1-2; tentatively, D is TRBD1 (5 bases). Trimming cost V 5 bases and J 0 bases, with 16 bases left between them. The CDR3 spans 16 residues. CDR1 is MNHEY and CDR2 is SMNVEV in the germline V gene (reference sequence). CDR3 nucleotide sequence: TGTGCCAGCAGTGCTAGGATCGACAGAGCTAACTATGGCTACACCTTC. It encodes CASSARIDRANYGYTF.

This clone was counted once. Other DNA sequences in the same sample also yield this CDR3. V usage is TRBV3-1 (or the pseudogene TRBV3-2) and J usage is TRBJ2-7; 8 bases match TRBD1. V lost 4 bases, J lost 2 bases, and 4 bases stayed unmatched. CDR3 size: 14 residues. Germline V CDR1 and CDR2: LGHDT, YNNKEL (reference sequence). The CDR3 region has the DNA TGTGCCAGCAGCCCCGGACAGGGAACCTACGAGCAGTACTTC. Its protein is CASSPGQGTYEQYF.

This rearrangement joins TRBV12-3 or TRBV12-4 to TRBJ1-2; D unresolved. Trimming removed 3 bases from V and 4 bases from J, with 9 bases in between. The length of the CDR3 is 13 residues. CDR3 region: CASSFSGSYGYTF. The CDR3 nucleotides read TGTGCCAGCAGTTTTAGCGGGTCCTATGGCTACACCTTC.

The rearrangement links TRBV7-2 to TRBJ1-1; a weak D match, TRBD1 (5 bases). This CDR3 spans 14 amino acids. CDR1 is SGHTA and CDR2 is FQGNSA in the germline V gene. V was shortened by 4 bases and J by 5 bases, with 14 bases between the two germline ends. The CDR3 sequence: CASSSQVGRTEAFF. The CDR3 bases are TGTGCCAGCAGCTCACAGGTTGGAAGGACTGAAGCTTTCTTT. The full variable domain, with the rest looked up from reference TRBV7-2 and TRBJ1-1, is GAGVSQSPSNKVTEKGKDVELRCDPISGHTALYWYRQSLGQGLEFLIYFQGNSAPDKSGLPSDRFSAERTGGSVSTLTIQRTQQEDSAVYLCASSSQVGRTEAFFGQGTRLTVV.

The genes are TRBV27 and TRBJ1-6, with a tentative D call TRBD1 (5 bases). V lost 2 bases and J 7 bases, leaving 9 bases between the germline ends. The V gene's germline CDR1 is MNHEY and CDR2 SMNVEV (reference sequence). CDR3 length: 14 residues. CDR3 protein: CASSLTQGNSPLHF. For the CDR3, the DNA is TGTGCCAGCAGTTTAACCCAGGGCAATTCACCCCTCCACTTT.

The chain recombines TRBV2 with TRBJ1-4, with 8 bases aligning to TRBD1. The CDR3 covers 14 residues. Germline CDR1 and CDR2: SNHLY and FYNNEI. Germline trimming cut 8 bases from V and 4 bases from J; bases unmatched to any gene: 6. The CDR3 loop is CASDRDRINEKLFF. CDR3 coding DNA: TGTGCCAGCGACCGGGACAGGATTAATGAAAAACTGTTTTTT.

The table lists this clone with a count of one. V and J are TRBV7-2 and TRBJ1-2, with D possibly TRBD1 on 5 matching bases. The CDR3 length is 15 residues. The V gene lost 5 bases and the J gene lost 6 bases, with 19 bases spanning the gap. Looked up from germline, CDR1 is SGHTA and CDR2 is FQGNSA. This chain's CDR3 is CASSPQQGGWDGYTF. The CDR3 DNA follows: TGTGCCAGCAGCCCTCAGCAGGGAGGGTGGGATGGCTACACCTTC. The full variable domain, in which reference TRBV7-2 and TRBJ1-2 provide the parts outside the CDR3, is GAGVSQSPSNKVTEKGKDVELRCDPISGHTALYWYRQSLGQGLEFLIYFQGNSAPDKSGLPSDRFSAERTGGSVSTLTIQRTQQEDSAVYLCASSPQQGGWDGYTFGSGTRLTVV.

This clone came up once. J is TRBJ2-2 and V is TRBV21-1; no DNA check was done on the table's D call, TRBD2. TRBV21-1 is a documented pseudogene. The CDR3 sequence is 18 residues long. CDR3 in DNA: TGTGCCAGCAGCAAACCAGCGTCGGGGGACGCGAACACCGGGGAGCTGTTTTTT. It yields the protein CASSKPASGDANTGELFF.

The genes are TRBV4-1 and TRBJ2-5; possibly TRBD1 for D (6 bases). The CDR3 extends over 11 amino acids. V was pared by 6 bases and J by 7 bases, with 9 bases between. Germline V gives CDR1 MGHRA, CDR2 YSYEKL. The CDR3 bases are TGCGCCAGCAGTACAGGGTGGACCCAGTACTTC. Translation gives CASSTGWTQYF.

V usage is TRBV10-3 and J usage is TRBJ2-1; 16 bases are a match to TRBD2. Germline V gives CDR1 ENHRY, CDR2 SYGVKD. This CDR3 has 16 residues. Trimming cost V 3 bases and J 12 bases; bases outside gene matches: 8. CDR3 sequence reads: CAISDPGLAGGLVQFF. The CDR3 DNA follows: TGTGCCATCAGTGACCCGGGACTAGCGGGGGGGCTTGTGCAGTTCTTC.

The chain carries TRBV9 and TRBJ2-7; 9 nucleotides align to TRBD1. Germline V gene data show CDR1 as SGDLS and CDR2 as YYNGEE. CDR3 length: 16 residues. After removal of 3 bases from V and 6 bases from J, the junction contained 13 bases not matched to a gene. In DNA, the CDR3 is TGTGCCAGCAGCGCCGGGTCTGGGACAGGGATCCGCGAGCAGTACTTC. It encodes CASSAGSGTGIREQYF.

The V call is TRBV6-2 or TRBV6-3, the J call TRBJ1-1, with D possibly being TRBD1 (5 bases). Trimming shortened V by 6 bases and J by 5 bases, and 25 bases separated the two germline ends. The CDR3 totals 17 residues. Germline V gene sequence: CDR1 MNHEY, CDR2 SVGEGT. In DNA form, the CDR3 reads TGTGCCAGCAGCTCCGCCGCCGTGGGGCAGGGAAGGACTGAAGCTTTCTTT. Amino acid sequence: CASSSAAVGQGRTEAFF.

This clone was observed once. The V and J genes are TRBV2 and TRBJ1-1; TRBD1 is a possible D gene (6 bases). Trimming pared 10 bases from V and 0 bases from J, leaving 15 bases between. The CDR3 is made up of 14 amino acids. Germline assignment: CDR1 SNHLY and CDR2 FYNNEI. CDR3 DNA: TGTGCCACTACGGGGGGGGGCCTGAACACTGAAGCTTTCTTT. Amino acids: CATTGGGLNTEAFF.

The V call is TRBV5-5, the J call TRBJ1-1; D gene uncertain. Trimming cost V 1 base and J 7 bases, with 14 bases left between them. The CDR3 runs to 14 residues. The germline CDR1 and CDR2 sequences are SGHKS and YYEKEE (reference sequence). In DNA form, the CDR3 reads TGTGCCAGCAGCTTGAGACAAAACGGCTATGAAGCTTTCTTT. This gives the protein CASSLRQNGYEAFF.

The chain couples TRBV19 to TRBJ2-7, with TRBD1 matching over 11 bases. The CDR3 extends over 17 amino acids. The trim removed 5 bases at V and 3 bases at J, leaving 12 bases unmatched. Germline V gives CDR1 LNHDA, CDR2 SQIVND (reference sequence). Here the CDR3 DNA reads TGTGCCAGTAGTCCCAACTGGGACAGGGGGGGAAACTACGAGCAGTACTTC. Translation: CASSPNWDRGGNYEQYF.

The chain uses TRBV6-1 and TRBJ1-1, with D hard to call. The germline CDR1 and CDR2 sequences are MNHNS and SASEGT. The V gene lost 3 bases and the J gene lost 0 bases, with 11 bases spanning the gap. The CDR3 has 15 residues. CDR3 protein: CASSDSGRLNTEAFF. The DNA for the CDR3 is TGTGCCAGCAGTGATTCGGGTCGCTTGAACACTGAAGCTTTCTTT.